What follows describes a single TCR beta chain. In the authors' workflow: Counts of nucleated cells, estimated from reference gene primer amplification, were obtained. The protocol was immunoSEQ multiplex PCR, while the TCRdb copy is restricted to in-frame clones and leaves out a portion. D and trimming were read from the DNA, whereas the V and J calls and clone size are those reported in that table. The sample shows around 230,000 clones, more than 70% of them seen only once. The sample comes from a study of blood T cell repertoires in COVID-19. Study details: COVID-19 samples collected from the United States, Italy and Spain covered acute and convalescent phases. T cells, B-cell-depleted T cells, or PBMCs supplied cDNA or gDNA.

Trimming removed 6 bases from V and 4 bases from J; junction bases left unmatched: 6. This CDR3 has 14 amino acids. The germline V gene encodes CDR1 MRHNA and CDR2 SNTAGT. This clonotype was obtained from a woman aged 45-60 years with acute or convalescent COVID-19. V is TRBV6-4 and J is TRBJ1-1, with 9 bases fitting TRBD1. The specimen sequenced was peripheral blood. The CDR3 coding sequence is TGTGCCAGCAGCGCCGGACAGGGGTCCACTGAAGCTTTCTTT. It translates to CASSAGQGSTEAFF.